The subject of this entry is one T cell receptor (beta chain). Germline loops: CDR1 SQVTM, CDR2 ANQGSEA. The CDR3 has 12 amino acids. V lost 7 bases, J lost 6 bases, and 15 bases lay in between. Profiled with immunoSEQ multiplex PCR; TCRdb holds only in-frame clones, not every one. The table records some 63,000 clones, 91% of them present only once. These data originate in a study of T cell changes during pregnancy in multiple sclerosis. This TCR was sampled from a female donor with multiple sclerosis, enrolled in a pregnancy study. This chain connects TRBV29-1 to TRBJ1-2; D is perhaps TRBD1 (5 bases). The sequencing used peripheral blood, collected before pregnancy. DNA for the CDR3: TGCAGCGCCCCCGGGGGGTCCGATGGCTACACCTTC. This sequence encodes CSAPGGSDGYTF. Filled out from reference TRBV29-1 and TRBJ1-2, the complete variable domain reads SAVISQKPSRDICQRGTSLTIQCQVDSQVTMMFWYRQQPGQSLTLIATANQGSEATYESGFVIDKFPISRPNLTFSTLTVSNMSPEDSSIYLCSAPGGSDGYTFGSGTRLTVV.